The next 24 T cell receptor beta chains were all read from a single sample in a study of blood T cell repertoires in COVID-19. Using immunoSEQ multiplex PCR, the repertoire was profiled, and TCRdb retains in-frame clones only, with some absent. This table has about 260,000 clones, about 83% appearing once. Sequencing was done on a sample of PBMCs or T cells enriched from blood (not recorded which). Receptors originate from a woman between 45 and 60 years old who had recovered from COVID-19.

V gene TRBV3-1 (or the pseudogene TRBV3-2) combines with J gene TRBJ2-2, with D perhaps TRBD2 (5 bases). CDR3 size: 16 residues. V was pared by 4 bases and J by 7 bases, with 19 bases between. Looked up from germline, CDR1 is LGHDT and CDR2 is YNNKEL (reference sequence). The CDR3 loop reads CASSPGLPLSGGELFF. CDR3 DNA: TGTGCCAGCAGCCCCGGACTCCCGTTGAGTGGCGGGGAGCTGTTTTTT.

The chain combines TRBV5-1 with TRBJ2-5; TRBD1 matches 7 bases. CDR1 SGHRS and CDR2 YFSETQ come from the germline V gene. The junction had 8 bases not matched to a gene; V was cut back by 4 bases and J by 5 bases. CDR3 size: 14 residues. The DNA of the CDR3 is TGCGCCAGCAGCACAAAGACAGGGTCGGAGACCCAGTACTTC. Translating gives CASSTKTGSETQYF.

The J gene is TRBJ1-3, the V gene TRBV13; D is unresolved. The length of the CDR3 is 14 residues. Trimming pared 0 bases from V and 4 bases from J, leaving 7 bases between. CDR1 and CDR2 from the germline V gene are PRHDT and FYEKMQ (reference sequence). The CDR3 spells CASSLGRLGNTIYF. In DNA form, the CDR3 reads TGTGCCAGCAGCTTAGGGCGGCTGGGAAACACCATATATTTT.

The V call is TRBV7-9, the J call TRBJ1-1, with TRBD1 matching 10 bases. Germline CDR1 SEHNR, CDR2 FQNEAQ (reference sequence). Trimming removed 5 bases from V and 7 bases from J; junction bases left unmatched: 16. The CDR3 has 17 amino acids. The CDR3 DNA follows: TGTGCCAGCAGCCGTGACAGGGGGCGTTGGGGTTTTGGTGAAGCTTTCTTT. Encoded protein: CASSRDRGRWGFGEAFF.

CDR3 sequence: CASSLSLSRETQYF. The CDR3 bases are TGCGCCAGCAGCTTGTCCTTATCCCGGGAGACCCAGTACTTC. The chain recombines TRBV5-1 with TRBJ2-5; D is unresolved. There are 14 residues in the CDR3. Between the trimmed V and J ends, which lost 1 base and 5 bases, there was a span of 12 bases. From germline, CDR1 is SGHRS and CDR2 YFSETQ.

This clone was observed a few times. The V gene is TRBV27, the J gene TRBJ2-3; 8 positions match TRBD2. CDR3 length: 12 amino acids. Germline trimming cut 4 bases from V and 8 bases from J; bases unmatched to any gene: 2. Looked up from germline, CDR1 is MNHEY and CDR2 is SMNVEV (reference sequence). The CDR3 coding sequence is TGTGCCAGCAGTTCGCGGGGGGTTACGCAGTATTTT. Amino acids: CASSSRGVTQYF.

V is TRBV5-6 and J is TRBJ1-2; D unresolved. Trimming took 4 bases from V and 3 from J, leaving 7 bases between them. The CDR3 runs 12 residues. CDR1 is SGHDT, CDR2 YYEEEE, per germline. This CDR3 reads CASSPNHYGYTF. CDR3 bases: TGTGCCAGCAGCCCAAATCACTATGGCTACACCTTC. The full variable domain, with the rest looked up from reference TRBV5-6 and TRBJ1-2, is DAGVTQSPTHLIKTRGQQVTLRCSPKSGHDTVSWYQQALGQGPQFIFQYYEEEERQRGNFPDRFSGHQFPNYSSELNVNALLLGDSALYLCASSPNHYGYTFGSGTRLTVV.

This clone was counted once. V usage is TRBV27 and J usage is TRBJ1-4; no reliable D call. The V end lost 3 bases, the J end lost 7 bases, and 12 bases lay between the germline ends. Looked up from germline, CDR1 is MNHEY and CDR2 is SMNVEV (reference sequence). There are 14 residues in the CDR3. The CDR3 loop reads CASSFRRGGEKLFF. The CDR3 DNA sequence: TGTGCCAGCAGTTTTCGGAGAGGTGGTGAAAAACTGTTTTTT.

The rearrangement joins TRBV7-8 to TRBJ1-2, with D possibly TRBD1 on 5 matching bases. Trimming removed 5 bases at V and 2 bases at J, with 12 bases between. The CDR3 length is 14 residues. CDR1 SGHVS and CDR2 FQNEAQ come from the germline V gene. The CDR3 coding sequence is TGTGCCAGCAGCCCGCGGGGGGTGAACTATGGCTACACCTTC. Translation gives CASSPRGVNYGYTF.

The rearrangement joins TRBV7-8 to TRBJ2-6; unclear D gene. Germline V lookup: CDR1 SGHVS, CDR2 FQNEAQ. The germline V and J ends were trimmed by 5 bases and 2 bases, with 10 bases remaining between them. The CDR3 covers 15 residues. CDR3 in amino acids: CASSRAAAGANVLTF. The CDR3 DNA follows: TGTGCCAGCAGCCGGGCGGCTGCTGGGGCCAACGTCCTGACTTTC.

V gene TRBV7-6 combines with J gene TRBJ1-6, with 9 bases lining up with TRBD1. V lost 5 bases to trimming and J lost 7 bases; unmatched junction nucleotides: 6. The CDR3 contains 15 residues. CDR1 is SGHVS, CDR2 FNYEAQ, per germline. CDR3 protein: CASSLQGAGNSPLHF. The CDR3 DNA sequence: TGTGCCAGCAGCCTACAGGGGGCTGGCAATTCACCCCTCCACTTT.

The genes are TRBV29-1 and TRBJ2-3, with 8 bases lining up with TRBD2. V dropped 1 base and J dropped 4; count of bases not matched to a gene: 19. The length of the CDR3 is 19 residues. CDR1 and CDR2 (germline): SQVTM, ANQGSEA. CDR3 residues: CSVEGGGRTTYGGPDTQYF. CDR3 bases: TGCAGCGTTGAAGGCGGGGGGCGCACGACATACGGAGGGCCAGATACGCAGTATTTT.

This chain joins TRBV2 and TRBJ2-2; no reliable D call. Germline CDR1 is SNHLY and CDR2 is FYNNEI. This CDR3 region has 13 residues. V lost 0 bases and J 8 bases, leaving 7 bases between the germline ends. The DNA of the CDR3 is TGTGCCAGCAGTGAAGCGCCCGGGGGGGAGCTGTTTTTT. Translation gives CASSEAPGGELFF.

This chain uses TRBV5-1 with TRBJ2-1, with 9 nucleotides matching TRBD2. Per germline, CDR1 SGHRS and CDR2 YFSETQ. The CDR3 consists of 15 residues. V lost 4 bases to trimming and J lost 0 bases; unmatched junction nucleotides: 2. CDR3 in amino acids: CASSDSGGSYNEQFF. The CDR3, as DNA: TGCGCCAGCAGCGATAGCGGGGGCTCCTACAATGAGCAGTTCTTC.

CDR3 loop: CASRQYGGELFF. CDR3 DNA: TGTGCCAGCAGACAGTACGGCGGGGAGCTGTTTTTT. The V and J genes are TRBV28 and TRBJ2-2; no definite D call. The germline CDR1 and CDR2 sequences are MDHEN and SYDVKM. V lost 6 bases to trimming and J lost 7 bases, with 9 bases between them. This CDR3 has 12 residues.

This chain joins TRBV2 and TRBJ1-4; tentatively, D is TRBD1 (6 bases). Deletions cut 3 bases from V and 4 bases from J, with 18 bases between. This CDR3 has 17 amino acids. Per germline, CDR1 SNHLY and CDR2 FYNNEI. The DNA of the CDR3 is TGTGCCAGCAGTGATAAAGCATCGGACAGTTATAATGAAAAACTGTTTTTT. Translating it yields CASSDKASDSYNEKLFF.

Written as DNA, the CDR3 is TGCGCCAGCGGAAACCCCCAGGGGGCCTCCTATAATTCACCCCTCCACTTT. Translated, it gives CASGNPQGASYNSPLHF. The chain uses TRBV10-2 and TRBJ1-6, with 8 bases that match TRBD1. Germline values: CDR1 WSHSY, CDR2 SAAADI. V was clipped by 8 bases and J by 0 bases; unmatched bases: 9. The CDR3 contains 17 residues.

The rearrangement links TRBV28 to TRBJ2-3; TRBD1 aligns across 8 bases. V dropped 2 bases and J dropped 6; count of bases not matched to a gene: 7. The CDR3 runs 15 residues. Germline CDR1 reads MDHEN; CDR2 reads SYDVKM. CDR3 loop: CASSLQGAGADTQYF. In DNA, the CDR3 is TGTGCCAGCAGTTTACAGGGGGCAGGGGCGGATACGCAGTATTTT. Full variable domain (remainder filled in from reference TRBV28 and TRBJ2-3): DVKVTQSSRYLVKRTGEKVFLECVQDMDHENMFWYRQDPGLGLRLIYFSYDVKMKEKGDIPEGYSVSREKKERFSLILESASTNQTSMYLCASSLQGAGADTQYFGPGTRLTVL.

This clone appeared once. The J gene is TRBJ1-1, the V gene TRBV7-9, with unresolved D. The germline gives CDR1 SEHNR, CDR2 FQNEAQ (reference sequence). CDR3 length equals 15 residues. V lost 1 base, J lost 1 base, and 10 bases lay in between. The CDR3 here is CASSLVGDKNTEAFF. For the CDR3, the DNA is TGTGCCAGCAGCTTAGTTGGCGACAAGAACACTGAAGCTTTCTTT.

The chain recombines TRBV7-8 with TRBJ2-7, with D tentatively TRBD1 (6 bases). CDR1 and CDR2 (germline): SGHVS, FQNEAQ. Trimming removed 5 bases from V and 2 bases from J, with 16 bases in between. This CDR3 comprises 15 residues. CDR3 amino acids: CASSRPRQAPYEQYF. The CDR3 nucleotides read TGTGCCAGCAGCCGGCCAAGACAGGCCCCCTACGAGCAGTACTTC.

This chain links TRBV30 with TRBJ1-1, with 7 bases aligning to TRBD1. V gave up 3 bases and J gave up 5 bases; unmatched junction bases: 6. The CDR3 consists of 13 residues. CDR1 and CDR2 from the germline V gene are GTSNPN and SVGIG (reference sequence). The CDR3 loop is CAWRGTVYTEAFF. Here the CDR3 DNA reads TGTGCCTGGAGGGGGACAGTATATACTGAAGCTTTCTTT.

The chain joins TRBV12-5 to TRBJ1-2; D is ambiguous. The CDR3 is 15 residues long. Germline V gene data show CDR1 as LGHNT and CDR2 as FRNRAP. The V gene lost 9 bases and the J gene lost 5 bases, with 22 bases spanning the gap. For the CDR3, the DNA is TGTGCTAGCGATTCCCCTTCTTTTATGCGGTATGGCTACACCTTC. Translating it yields CASDSPSFMRYGYTF.

The chain uses TRBV4-3 and TRBJ2-2; 7 positions agree with TRBD2. V shed 3 bases and J 6 bases; nucleotides not matched to a gene: 10. CDR3 length: 16 residues. Germline V CDR1 and CDR2: LGHNA, YSLEER. CDR3 in DNA: TGCGCCAGCAGCCATGACCGCGGGAGTGCGGCCGGGGAGCTGTTTTTT. Its protein is CASSHDRGSAAGELFF.

DNA for the CDR3: TGTGCCAGCAGCCAAGATTGCACAGGGGGCAACAACTATGGCTACACCTTC. It encodes CASSQDCTGGNNYGYTF. The chain carries TRBV3-1 (or the pseudogene TRBV3-2) and TRBJ1-2, with 9 nucleotides matching TRBD1. V lost 0 bases and J lost 2; bases outside the gene matches: 7. The CDR3 is made up of 17 amino acids. Germline values: CDR1 LGHDT, CDR2 YNNKEL (reference sequence).